The next 18 T cell receptor beta chains were all read from a single sample in a study of blood T cells in healthy people across ages. A sample-barcoded 5' primer and a J-beta primer mix were used in a second PCR of about 6 to 11 cycles. MiXCR was run by TCRdb on the 5' RACE reads, yielding one entry per CDR3 protein. The table lists about 800,000 distinct CDR3 sequences, roughly 25% of them singletons. These same data were also listed under a study on T cells of mothers and their children.

Sequencing input: blood. These receptors were taken from a boy between 10 and 17 years old in good health.

This chain links TRBV7-9 with TRBJ2-1; D is perhaps TRBD1 (6 bases). The CDR3 sequence is 16 residues long. Germline V CDR1 and CDR2: SEHNR, FQNEAQ (reference sequence). The V end was cut by 5 bases, the J end by 8 bases, with 22 bases between. The CDR3 protein is CASSPHRDIFADEQFF. DNA for the CDR3: TGTGCCAGCAGCCCCCACCGGGACATATTCGCGGATGAGCAGTTCTTC.

The J gene is TRBJ2-2, the V gene TRBV20-1; 9 positions match TRBD2. The CDR3 length is 14 residues. The germline CDR1 and CDR2 sequences are DFQATT and SNEGSKA (reference sequence). V shed 1 base and J 3 bases; nucleotides not matched to a gene: 0. CDR3: CSARASGDTGELFF. The CDR3, as DNA: TGCAGTGCTAGAGCTAGCGGGGACACCGGGGAGCTGTTTTTT.

V gene TRBV9 combines with J gene TRBJ2-3; 7 positions match TRBD2. Trimming took 3 bases from V and 5 from J; bases not matched to a gene: 18. There are 18 residues in the CDR3. Germline assignment: CDR1 SGDLS and CDR2 YYNGEE. CDR3 residues: CASSATTFRLASVDTQYF. CDR3 coding DNA: TGTGCCAGCAGCGCCACGACCTTCCGACTAGCTTCCGTAGATACGCAGTATTTT.

The chain is built from TRBV5-8 and TRBJ1-5, with 9 bases aligning to TRBD1. From germline, CDR1 is SGHTS and CDR2 YDEGEE. With 3 bases clipped from V and 4 bases from J, the junction kept 2 bases outside the gene matches. CDR3 length: 14 amino acids. The DNA for the CDR3 is TGTGCCAGCAGCTGGACAGGGGAAAATCAGCCCCAGCATTTT. Amino acids: CASSWTGENQPQHF.

This clonotype has just a few counts. The chain combines TRBV3-1 with TRBJ2-5; possible D gene TRBD1, 6 bases. There are 12 residues in the CDR3. Germline V CDR1 and CDR2: LGHDT, YNNKEL (reference sequence). V was trimmed by 2 bases and J by 10 bases, leaving 11 bases between them. The CDR3 DNA is TGTGCCAGCAGCCAACGACCAGGGGACCAGTACTTC. It codes for CASSQRPGDQYF.

This clonotype occurred a few times. The chain employs TRBV20-1 and TRBJ1-5; TRBD1 aligns across 11 bases. Germline V gene sequence: CDR1 DFQATT, CDR2 SNEGSKA (reference sequence). The length of the CDR3 is 16 residues. V dropped 3 bases and J dropped 5; count of bases not matched to a gene: 9. The CDR3 nucleotides read TGCAGTGCTAGTTCGACTGGGACAGGGGGAGATCAGCCCCAGCATTTT. Translating gives CSASSTGTGGDQPQHF.

The rearrangement joins TRBV5-5 to TRBJ1-4; D remains ambiguous. Looked up from germline, CDR1 is SGHKS and CDR2 is YYEKEE (reference sequence). V lost 1 base to trimming and J lost 11 bases, with 12 bases between them. The CDR3 has 13 amino acids. The CDR3 DNA reads as TGTGCCAGCAGCTTGTCCATGGAGGTGAAACTGTTTTTT. This encodes CASSLSMEVKLFF.

This clonotype was found a few times. This chain links TRBV5-1 with TRBJ2-3; either TRBD1 or TRBD2 may supply D (5 bases each). The CDR3 has 18 amino acids. From germline, CDR1 is SGHRS and CDR2 YFSETQ. V lost 1 base, J lost 4 bases, and 22 bases lay in between. The CDR3 nucleotides are TGCGCCAGCAGCTTGATCATTAGGATCGGCAGGGAGCCAGATACGCAGTATTTT. Its translation is CASSLIIRIGREPDTQYF.

V is TRBV29-1 and J is TRBJ2-1; possibly TRBD1 or TRBD2 for D (5 bases each). Germline assignment: CDR1 SQVTM and CDR2 ANQGSEA. V was shortened by 3 bases and J by 4 bases, with 19 bases between the two germline ends. This CDR3 is 16 amino acids long. The CDR3, as DNA: TGCAGCGTTGACGAGACCGGGACGCATAGATACAATGAGCAGTTCTTC. Amino acid sequence: CSVDETGTHRYNEQFF.

A few counts support this clonotype. The chain has TRBV18 and TRBJ2-5, with a possible D match to TRBD1 (6 bases). The DNA end lines up better with TRBJ2-1; the J call may be wrong. The CDR3 has 14 residues. Germline V CDR1 and CDR2: KGHSH, LQKENI. CDR3 DNA: TGTGCCAGCTCACCAACCGGGACACACAATGAGCAGTTCTTC. It codes for CASSPTGTHNEQFF.

The V gene is TRBV6-2 or TRBV6-3, the J gene TRBJ2-7, with D unresolved. This CDR3 has 15 amino acids. V was cut by 7 bases and J by 0 bases, with 16 bases left in between. Germline V gives CDR1 MNHEY, CDR2 SVGEGT. CDR3 sequence reads: CASTPGVESSYEQYF. The DNA of the CDR3 is TGTGCCAGCACCCCAGGCGTGGAAAGCTCCTACGAGCAGTACTTC.

This clonotype was counted between two and nine times. The chain employs TRBV7-9 and TRBJ1-3; tentative D call: TRBD1 (5 bases). The CDR3 is 17 residues long. V was shortened by 7 bases and J by 0 bases, with 19 bases between the two germline ends. Germline V gene sequence: CDR1 SEHNR, CDR2 FQNEAQ (reference sequence). CDR3 region: CASTKRTGRSSGNTIYF. CDR3 nucleotide sequence: TGTGCCAGCACCAAACGGACGGGACGAAGCTCTGGAAACACCATATATTTT. Variable domain in full (rest from reference TRBV7-9 and TRBJ1-3): DTGVSQNPRHKITKRGQNVTFRCDPISEHNRLYWYRQTLGQGPEFLTYFQNEAQLEKSRLLSDRFSAERPKGSFSTLEIQRTEQGDSAMYLCASTKRTGRSSGNTIYFGEGSWLTVV.

This clonotype occurred a few times. The V gene is TRBV6-2 or TRBV6-3, the J gene TRBJ2-1, with D possibly TRBD2 on 5 matching bases. Germline CDR1 MNHEY, CDR2 SVGEGT. The CDR3 sequence is 14 residues long. Between the trimmed V and J ends, which lost 7 bases and 7 bases, there was a span of 17 bases. This CDR3 reads CASTSGSRLNEQFF. The CDR3 DNA reads TGTGCCAGCACGAGTGGGAGTAGGTTGAATGAGCAGTTCTTC.

The chain is built from TRBV20-1 and TRBJ1-6; TRBD1 matches at 8 bases. V shed 3 bases and J 7 bases; nucleotides not matched to a gene: 5. The CDR3 runs 14 residues. The germline CDR1 and CDR2 sequences are DFQATT and SNEGSKA (reference sequence). In DNA, the CDR3 is TGCAGTGCTAGCGACAGGGGCAAGAATTCACCCCTCCACTTT. It specifies CSASDRGKNSPLHF.

The chain links TRBV15 to TRBJ2-3; TRBD2 matches 8 bases. Germline V gives CDR1 LNHNV, CDR2 YYDKDF (reference sequence). V was pared by 5 bases and J by 2 bases, with 6 bases of the junction left unmatched. The CDR3 contains 15 residues. The CDR3 is CATSPGRGDTDTQYF. CDR3 nucleotide sequence: TGTGCCACCAGCCCCGGGAGGGGAGACACAGATACGCAGTATTTT.

This clonotype was counted many times. V usage is TRBV28 and J usage is TRBJ2-7; 10 bases map to TRBD1. The CDR3 has 14 residues. With V trimmed by 3 bases and J by 4 bases, 3 bases remained unmatched. Germline CDR1 and CDR2: MDHEN and SYDVKM. The CDR3 reads CASSFGDRGYEQYF. For the CDR3, the DNA is TGTGCCAGCAGTTTTGGGGACAGGGGTTACGAGCAGTACTTC.

The chain links TRBV29-1 to TRBJ2-5; unclear D gene. The V gene's germline CDR1 is SQVTM and CDR2 ANQGSEA. This CDR3 comprises 13 residues. Trimming took 2 bases from V and 0 from J, leaving 7 bases between them. CDR3 in amino acids: CSVEPKYQETQYF. As DNA, the CDR3 is TGCAGCGTTGAACCGAAGTACCAAGAGACCCAGTACTTC.

This sequence joins TRBV20-1 and TRBJ2-2; D possibly corresponds to TRBD2 (6 bases). The V gene's germline CDR1 is DFQATT and CDR2 SNEGSKA (reference sequence). V lost 4 bases to trimming and J lost 3 bases, with 12 bases between them. The CDR3 spans 14 residues. The chain's CDR3 is CSATPGADTGELFF. The CDR3 DNA is TGCAGTGCTACCCCGGGAGCGGACACCGGGGAGCTGTTTTTT.